The rows below give T cell receptor beta chains drawn from one sample of a study of cytomegalovirus exposure and HLA in healthy donors. Profiled with immunoSEQ multiplex PCR; TCRdb holds only in-frame clones, not every one. This sample has 120,000 or so clones; 83% occur once, and the top ten carry 3.6%. Sequenced input: PBMCs. Source of these receptors: a woman in her thirties or forties in good health and CMV-seropositive. CDR3s include the opening cysteine and the closing phenylalanine or tryptophan. The D gene is left open where the match is weak. Some rows have no size entry. The others give once, few or many, or a class for an expanded clone.

d_gene: NA
j_gene: TRBJ1-2
v_gene: TRBV14
abundance: few
CDR3aa: CASSQVDSAIYGYTF
CDR3nt: TGTGCCAGCAGCCAAGTCGACAGCGCTATCTATGGCTACACCTTC

d_gene: NA
j_gene: TRBJ1-2
v_gene: TRBV28
abundance: few
CDR3aa: CASSRGDTIYGYTF
CDR3nt: TGTGCCAGCAGTCGAGGGGACACTATCTATGGCTACACCTTC

d_gene: NA
j_gene: TRBJ2-3
v_gene: TRBV10-1
abundance: NA
CDR3aa: CASSELAGQDTQYF
CDR3nt: TGCGCCAGCAGTGAGCTAGCAGGTCAAGATACGCAGTATTTT

d_gene: TRBD2
j_gene: TRBJ2-6
v_gene: TRBV4-2
abundance: NA
CDR3aa: CASSQEALASGANVLTF
CDR3nt: TGTGCCAGCAGCCAAGAGGCACTAGCGTCTGGGGCCAACGTCCTGACTTTC

d_gene: TRBD2
j_gene: TRBJ2-6
v_gene: TRBV19
abundance: NA
CDR3aa: CASSMTSGSRSGANVLTF
CDR3nt: TGTGCCAGTAGTATGACTAGCGGGAGTCGGTCTGGGGCCAACGTCCTGACTTTC

d_gene: NA
j_gene: TRBJ1-1
v_gene: TRBV5-8
abundance: NA
CDR3aa: CASGGHFLSAFF
CDR3nt: TGTGCCTCGGGAGGGCATTTCCTTTCAGCTTTCTTT

d_gene: TRBD1
j_gene: TRBJ1-1
v_gene: TRBV29-1
abundance: NA
CDR3aa: CSVEGFTGDTEAFF
CDR3nt: TGCAGCGTTGAGGGTTTTACAGGGGACACTGAAGCTTTCTTT

d_gene: TRBD2
j_gene: TRBJ2-1
v_gene: TRBV15
abundance: NA
CDR3aa: CATSRDLGGKVNEQFF
CDR3nt: TGTGCCACCAGCAGAGATCTGGGGGGGAAAGTCAATGAGCAGTTCTTC

d_gene: NA
j_gene: TRBJ2-3
v_gene: TRBV15
abundance: NA
CDR3aa: CATRRPGQSTDTQYF
CDR3nt: TGTGCCACCCGACGCCCGGGACAAAGTACAGATACGCAGTATTTT

d_gene: NA
j_gene: TRBJ1-1
v_gene: TRBV6-1
abundance: NA
CDR3aa: CASSTSTGGSTEAFF
CDR3nt: TGTGCCAGCAGTACATCGACAGGCGGGAGCACTGAAGCTTTCTTT

d_gene: NA
j_gene: TRBJ2-7
v_gene: TRBV7-3
abundance: once
CDR3aa: CASSLTPAESSYEQYF
CDR3nt: TGTGCCAGCAGCTTAACTCCAGCGGAGAGCTCCTACGAGCAGTACTTC

d_gene: NA
j_gene: TRBJ2-3
v_gene: TRBV11-2
abundance: NA
CDR3aa: CASSFRIATTDTQYF
CDR3nt: TGTGCCAGCAGCTTCCGTATCGCTACCACAGATACGCAGTATTTT

d_gene: NA
j_gene: TRBJ2-7
v_gene: TRBV19
abundance: NA
CDR3aa: CASSMGAVASPYEQYF
CDR3nt: TGTGCCAGTAGTATGGGGGCTGTGGCCAGTCCCTACGAGCAGTACTTC

d_gene: TRBD1
j_gene: TRBJ1-2
v_gene: TRBV19
abundance: NA
CDR3aa: CATRQGARGYTF
CDR3nt: TGTGCCACTCGACAGGGGGCGAGAGGCTACACCTTC

d_gene: TRBD2
j_gene: TRBJ2-1
v_gene: TRBV4-3
abundance: NA
CDR3aa: CASSQELIAGDCEQFF
CDR3nt: TGCGCCAGCAGCCAAGAATTAATAGCGGGAGATTGTGAGCAGTTCTTC

d_gene: NA
j_gene: TRBJ2-2
v_gene: TRBV5-1
abundance: NA
CDR3aa: CASSLAGPIGGELFF
CDR3nt: TGCGCCAGCAGCTTGGCCGGCCCAATCGGGGGGGAGCTGTTTTTT

d_gene: NA
j_gene: TRBJ2-3
v_gene: TRBV7-2
abundance: NA
CDR3aa: CASSSPPGVMQRDTQYF
CDR3nt: TGTGCCAGCAGCTCCCCCCCAGGGGTTATGCAAAGGGATACGCAGTATTTT

d_gene: NA
j_gene: TRBJ2-5
v_gene: TRBV19
abundance: NA
CDR3aa: CASSTGQTLAETQYF
CDR3nt: TGTGCCAGTAGTACCGGACAGACGTTGGCAGAGACCCAGTACTTC

d_gene: NA
j_gene: TRBJ2-7
v_gene: TRBV28
abundance: NA
CDR3aa: CASTRLTLYEQYF
CDR3nt: TGTGCCAGCACGAGACTAACCCTTTACGAGCAGTACTTC

d_gene: NA
j_gene: TRBJ2-2
v_gene: TRBV10-1
abundance: once
CDR3aa: CASSAGFGELFF
CDR3nt: TGCGCCAGCAGTGCCGGGTTTGGGGAGCTGTTTTTT

d_gene: NA
j_gene: TRBJ1-5
v_gene: TRBV2
abundance: NA
CDR3aa: CASRGQNNQPQHF
CDR3nt: TGTGCCAGCAGGGGGCAGAACAATCAGCCCCAGCATTTT

d_gene: TRBD1
j_gene: TRBJ2-7
v_gene: TRBV7-9
abundance: NA
CDR3aa: CASSSRDRAYEQYF
CDR3nt: TGTGCCAGCAGCTCGCGGGACAGGGCCTACGAGCAGTACTTC

d_gene: NA
j_gene: TRBJ2-3
v_gene: TRBV2
abundance: NA
CDR3aa: CASRVVDTQYF
CDR3nt: TGTGCCAGCCGAGTAGTCGATACGCAGTATTTT

d_gene: TRBD1
j_gene: TRBJ1-1
v_gene: TRBV7-9
abundance: NA
CDR3aa: CASSFPGTGEGNTEAFF
CDR3nt: TGTGCCAGCAGCTTCCCCGGGACAGGGGAAGGGAACACTGAAGCTTTCTTT

d_gene: NA
j_gene: TRBJ1-5
v_gene: TRBV5-8
abundance: NA
CDR3aa: CASNRDIAQPQHF
CDR3nt: TGTGCCAGCAACCGGGACATTGCTCAGCCCCAGCATTTT

d_gene: TRBD1
j_gene: TRBJ1-1
v_gene: TRBV19
abundance: NA
CDR3aa: CASSISTGVNTEAFF
CDR3nt: TGTGCCAGTAGTATCTCGACAGGGGTGAACACTGAAGCTTTCTTT

d_gene: TRBD2
j_gene: TRBJ2-1
v_gene: TRBV5-4
abundance: NA
CDR3aa: CASIGLAGGRGNEQFF
CDR3nt: TGTGCCAGCATCGGACTAGCGGGAGGTCGAGGCAATGAGCAGTTCTTC

d_gene: TRBD1
j_gene: TRBJ1-2
v_gene: TRBV5-4
abundance: NA
CDR3aa: CASSLGQGFEYGYTF
CDR3nt: TGTGCCAGCAGCCTAGGACAGGGATTTGAATATGGCTACACCTTC

d_gene: NA
j_gene: TRBJ2-5
v_gene: TRBV28
abundance: NA
CDR3aa: CASSQLSLQETQYF
CDR3nt: TGTGCCAGCAGCCAACTAAGCCTACAAGAGACCCAGTACTTC